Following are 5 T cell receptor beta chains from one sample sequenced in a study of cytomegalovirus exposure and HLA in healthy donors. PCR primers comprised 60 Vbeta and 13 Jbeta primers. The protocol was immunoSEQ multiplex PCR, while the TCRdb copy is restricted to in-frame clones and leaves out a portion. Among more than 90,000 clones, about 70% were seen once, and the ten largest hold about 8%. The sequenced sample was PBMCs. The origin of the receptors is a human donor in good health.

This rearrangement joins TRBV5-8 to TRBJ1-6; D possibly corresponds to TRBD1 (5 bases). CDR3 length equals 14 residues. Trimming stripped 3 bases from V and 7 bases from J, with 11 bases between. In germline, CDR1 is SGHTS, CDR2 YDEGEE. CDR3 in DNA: TGTGCCAGCAGCTGGAGGGGAGCCAATTCACCCCTCCACTTT. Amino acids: CASSWRGANSPLHF. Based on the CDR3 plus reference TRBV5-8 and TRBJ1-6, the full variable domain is EAGVTQSPTHLIKTRGQQATLRCSPISGHTSVYWYQQALGLGLQFLLWYDEGEERNRGNFPPRFSGRQFPNYSSELNVNALELEDSALYLCASSWRGANSPLHFGNGTRLTVT.

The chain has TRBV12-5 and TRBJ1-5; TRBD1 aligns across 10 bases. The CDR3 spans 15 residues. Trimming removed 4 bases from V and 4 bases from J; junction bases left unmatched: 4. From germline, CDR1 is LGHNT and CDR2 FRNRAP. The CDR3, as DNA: TGTGCTAGTGGTTCTCGGGACAGGGGAAATCAGCCCCAGCATTTT. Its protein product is CASGSRDRGNQPQHF.

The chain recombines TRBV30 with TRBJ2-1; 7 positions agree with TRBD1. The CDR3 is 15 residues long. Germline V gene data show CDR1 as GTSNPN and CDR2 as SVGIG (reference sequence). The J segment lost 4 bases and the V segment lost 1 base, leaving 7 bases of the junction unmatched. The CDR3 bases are TGTGCCTGGAGTGGTGGTGGACAGGAGTACAATGAGCAGTTCTTC. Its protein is CAWSGGGQEYNEQFF.

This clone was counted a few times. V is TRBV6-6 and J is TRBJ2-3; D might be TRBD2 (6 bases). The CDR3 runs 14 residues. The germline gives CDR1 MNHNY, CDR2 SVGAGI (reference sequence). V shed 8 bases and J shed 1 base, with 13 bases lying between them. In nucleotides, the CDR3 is TGTGCCAGCCGGGAGTCACGACGCACAGATACGCAGTATTTT. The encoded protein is CASRESRRTDTQYF.

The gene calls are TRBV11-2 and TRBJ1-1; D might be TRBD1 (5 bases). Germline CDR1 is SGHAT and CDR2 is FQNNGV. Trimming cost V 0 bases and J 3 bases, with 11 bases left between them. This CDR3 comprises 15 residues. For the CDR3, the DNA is TGTGCCAGCAGCTTAGATGCAGGGAAGGACACTGAAGCTTTCTTT. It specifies CASSLDAGKDTEAFF.